Listed here is a single T cell receptor (beta chain). What it binds is unknown. This sample is part of a study of T cell responses to AZD1222 COVID-19 vaccine. Study-wide background: Pooled samples include second doses given at about 4 or 12 weeks. Study results and caveats: Breadth and depth of Spike-specific TCRs rose after two AZD1222 doses.

The table came from immunoSEQ multiplex PCR; TCRdb's copy has only in-frame clones and leaves some out. The table has 90,000 to 110,000 clones, about 88% seen once. The CDR3 runs to 16 residues. V lost 4 bases to trimming and J lost 2 bases; unmatched junction nucleotides: 6. Germline-derived CDR1 and CDR2 are SSHAT and FNYEAQ (reference sequence). J is TRBJ2-2 and V is TRBV7-7; TRBD1 matches at 8 bases. The source material was peripheral blood, sampled on day 0 of AZD1222 vaccination. This clonotype was obtained from an adult in good health. For the CDR3, the DNA is TGTGCCAGCAGCTCCGGACAGGGCTTAAACACCGGGGAGCTGTTTTTT. It specifies CASSSGQGLNTGELFF. Filled out from reference TRBV7-7 and TRBJ2-2, the complete variable domain reads GAGVSQSPRYKVTKRGQDVTLRCDPISSHATLYWYQQALGQGPEFLTYFNYEAQPDKSGLPSDRFSAERPEGSISTLTIQRTEQRDSAMYRCASSSGQGLNTGELFFGEGSRLTVL.